What follows are 19 T cell receptor beta chains derived from one specimen sequenced in a study of molecular identifiers for immune sequencing clone quantification. MiXCR, run by TCRdb on the PCR reads, gives a single entry per CDR3 protein. The table shows 85,000 to 100,000 distinct CDR3 sequences, with less than 25% occurring only once. The source material was naive CD8+ T cells from blood, with Jurkat cell RNA spiked in. Subset described: FACS-sorted CD8+CD4-CCR7+CD45RA+ naive T cells. Receptor source: a human donor in good health. Some libraries in this study had Jurkat cell RNA spiked in.

The V call is TRBV5-6, the J call TRBJ2-1, with D perhaps given as TRBD1 or TRBD2 (5 bases each). The germline CDR1 and CDR2 sequences are SGHDT and YYEEEE. The CDR3 spans 15 residues. Trimming pared 2 bases from V and 0 bases from J, leaving 9 bases between. CDR3 in amino acids: CASSFMGPSYNEQFF. CDR3 bases: TGTGCCAGCAGCTTTATGGGACCCTCCTACAATGAGCAGTTCTTC.

This clonotype has at least ten counts. The V and J genes are TRBV2 and TRBJ2-3, with D hard to call. CDR3 length: 13 residues. The germline V gene encodes CDR1 SNHLY and CDR2 FYNNEI. Deletions cut 4 bases from V and 5 bases from J, with 10 bases between. The DNA for the CDR3 is TGTGCCAGCAGTGGTTGGAATCGAGATACGCAGTATTTT. Translating it yields CASSGWNRDTQYF. The whole variable domain, filled in from reference TRBV2 and TRBJ2-3, reads EPEVTQTPSHQVTQMGQEVILRCVPISNHLYFYWYRQILGQKVEFLVSFYNNEISEKSEIFDDQFSVERPDGSNFTLKIRSTKLEDSAMYFCASSGWNRDTQYFGPGTRLTVL.

The sample holds many counts of this clonotype. This chain uses TRBV19 with TRBJ2-7, with 9 bases lining up with TRBD1. The CDR3 runs 15 residues. Germline CDR1 is LNHDA and CDR2 is SQIVND (reference sequence). V dropped 3 bases and J dropped 3; count of bases not matched to a gene: 6. The CDR3 sequence: CASSMGTGTVYEQYF. In DNA, the CDR3 is TGTGCCAGTAGTATGGGGACAGGGACGGTCTACGAGCAGTACTTC.

This clonotype has ten or more counts. The chain recombines TRBV3-1 with TRBJ2-2, with 11 bases lining up with TRBD2. The germline V gene encodes CDR1 LGHDT and CDR2 YNNKEL (reference sequence). J lost 7 bases, V lost 7 bases, and 11 bases had no gene match. The CDR3 consists of 16 residues. CDR3 sequence: CASTPTSGSYIGELFF. The CDR3 nucleotides read TGTGCCAGCACCCCTACTAGCGGGAGTTATATCGGGGAGCTGTTTTTT.

This clonotype has ten or more counts. The chain joins TRBV6-5 to TRBJ2-2; D assignment may be TRBD1 or TRBD2 (5 bases each). The length of the CDR3 is 18 residues. V dropped 2 bases and J dropped 3 bases, with 19 bases sitting between them. Germline CDR1 is MNHEY and CDR2 is SVGAGI. The CDR3, as DNA: TGTGCCAGCAGTTACCTACCCGGGGCAAACCCCGACACCGGGGAGCTGTTTTTT. Its translation is CASSYLPGANPDTGELFF.

This clonotype was counted at least ten times. The genes are TRBV18 and TRBJ1-5; D gene ambiguous. The V and J ends lost 5 bases and 2 bases respectively, with 10 bases between them. The CDR3 contains 14 residues. Germline V CDR1 and CDR2: KGHSH, LQKENI. Here the CDR3 reads CASSTREGNQPQHF. CDR3 nucleotide sequence: TGTGCCAGCTCAACCCGGGAAGGCAATCAGCCCCAGCATTTT.

In the case of this clonotype: Just one base apart from a much larger clone, this may be a read error. V is TRBV7-2 and J is TRBJ2-2; tentatively, D is TRBD2 (5 bases). The CDR3 has 16 amino acids. The germline gives CDR1 SGHTA, CDR2 FQGNSA. The CDR3 DNA reads TGTGCCAGCAGCTTAAAAATGGAGGCTACCACCGGGGAGCCGTTTTTT. Translation: CASSLKMEATTGEPFF.

A note on this clonotype: This could be a read error, since a much larger clone is one nucleotide away. The chain is built from TRBV27 and TRBJ2-7; possibly TRBD1 or TRBD2 for D (5 bases each). The J call may be wrong; the DNA end is better matched by TRBJ2-1. Germline V CDR1 and CDR2: MNHEY, SMNVEV (reference sequence). CDR3 size: 14 residues. The CDR3, as DNA: TGTGCCAGCAGTTTACGGGACCGCGCCTACGAGCAGTTCTTC. Its protein product is CASSLRDRAYEQFF.

Remarks on this clonotype: A much larger clone lies one base from this, so it may be a read error. The CDR3 end shows no conserved phenylalanine or tryptophan, and so a read error is likely. V gene TRBV6-1 combines with J gene TRBJ2-7; TRBD1 matches at 10 bases. CDR3 length: 14 residues. J was trimmed by 7 bases and V by 2 bases; bases with no gene match: 5. Per germline, CDR1 MNHNS and CDR2 SASEGT. The CDR3 DNA reads TGTGCCAGCAGTGAATTCCCGGACAGGGGGGAGCAGTACTAC. Its translation: CASSEFPDRGEQYY.

This clonotype showed up many times. The V call is TRBV14, the J call TRBJ2-3; 14 bases fit TRBD2. Looked up from germline, CDR1 is SGHDN and CDR2 is FVKESK. Germline trimming cut 2 bases from V and 4 bases from J; bases unmatched to any gene: 2. The length of the CDR3 is 16 residues. CDR3 residues: CASSQWTSGRSDTQYF. In nucleotides, the CDR3 is TGTGCCAGCAGCCAATGGACTAGCGGGAGGTCAGATACGCAGTATTTT.

In this sample, this clonotype turned up many times. The V and J genes are TRBV25-1 and TRBJ2-1, with TRBD1 matching 9 bases. Germline V gene data show CDR1 as MGHDK and CDR2 as SYGVNS. The CDR3 length is 16 residues. The ends lost 6 bases at V and 3 bases at J; junction bases unmatched: 9. The CDR3 DNA is TGTGCCAGCAGAGGTACATGGGACAGGGACTACAATGAGCAGTTCTTC. It is translated as CASRGTWDRDYNEQFF.

This clonotype was counted many times. The chain combines TRBV2 with TRBJ2-7; possibly TRBD1 or TRBD2 for D (5 bases each). The germline V and J ends were trimmed by 10 bases and 1 base, with 14 bases remaining between them. CDR3 size: 13 residues. Germline CDR1 reads SNHLY; CDR2 reads FYNNEI. As DNA, the CDR3 is TGTGCCATCGAAGGGGACGTATCCTACGAGCAGTACTTC. It specifies CAIEGDVSYEQYF.

There are many counts of this clonotype. CDR3 bases: TGTGCCAGCAGCTTCGTCAGGCCCCCTTACGAGCAGTACTTC. Residues: CASSFVRPPYEQYF. This chain joins TRBV7-9 and TRBJ2-7; no clear D. Trimming removed 3 bases from V and 4 bases from J, with 13 bases in between. Germline V gene sequence: CDR1 SEHNR, CDR2 FQNEAQ (reference sequence). The CDR3 spans 14 residues. Drawing the rest from reference TRBV7-9 and TRBJ2-7, the complete variable domain is DTGVSQNPRHKITKRGQNVTFRCDPISEHNRLYWYRQTLGQGPEFLTYFQNEAQLEKSRLLSDRFSAERPKGSFSTLEIQRTEQGDSAMYLCASSFVRPPYEQYFGPGTRLTVT.

The chain links TRBV15 to TRBJ1-4, with TRBD1 as a possible D gene (5 bases). CDR1 and CDR2 from the germline V gene are LNHNV and YYDKDF (reference sequence). CDR3 length: 17 residues. V lost 6 bases and J lost 4, with 21 bases in between. CDR3 nucleotides: TGTGCCACCAGAATAAACCTTTTTTCGGGACTTAATGAAAAACTGTTTTTT. It is translated as CATRINLFSGLNEKLFF. Full variable domain (missing parts from reference TRBV15 and TRBJ1-4): DAMVIQNPRYQVTQFGKPVTLSCSQTLNHNVMYWYQQKSSQAPKLLFHYYDKDFNNEADTPDNFQSRRPNTSFCFLDIRSPGLGDTAMYLCATRINLFSGLNEKLFFGSGTQLSVL.

This clonotype was found many times. The V and J genes are TRBV7-2 and TRBJ2-3; TRBD2 matches at 10 bases. Germline assignment: CDR1 SGHTA and CDR2 FQGNSA. J lost 0 bases, V lost 4 bases, and 7 bases had no gene match. The CDR3 loop spans 17 amino acids. The CDR3 coding sequence is TGTGCCAGCAGCTCATTCAAGACTAGCGGGAGCACAGATACGCAGTATTTT. Its protein product is CASSSFKTSGSTDTQYF. The variable domain in full, with the rest retrieved from reference TRBV7-2 and TRBJ2-3, is GAGVSQSPSNKVTEKGKDVELRCDPISGHTALYWYRQSLGQGLEFLIYFQGNSAPDKSGLPSDRFSAERTGGSVSTLTIQRTQQEDSAVYLCASSSFKTSGSTDTQYFGPGTRLTVL.

In its sample, this clonotype was seen once. Given a much more abundant clone one base away, this may be a read error. The CDR3 reads CASSQERRVYGQYF. The CDR3 coding sequence is TGCGCCAGCAGCCAAGAAAGGCGCGTCTACGGGCAGTACTTC. This chain connects TRBV4-3 to TRBJ2-7; no definite D call. The germline V gene has CDR1 LGHNA and CDR2 YSLEER. This CDR3 contains 14 residues.

This clonotype was found a few times. This chain links TRBV7-8 with TRBJ1-2; D is ambiguous. The germline gives CDR1 SGHVS, CDR2 FQNEAQ. The CDR3 runs to 16 residues. Trimming removed 4 bases from V and 3 bases from J, with 18 bases in between. This CDR3 is CASSSPLGFEDYGYTF. The CDR3 region has the DNA TGTGCCAGCAGCTCACCTCTAGGGTTCGAAGACTATGGCTACACCTTC.

This clonotype was seen ten or more times. This chain joins TRBV7-6 and TRBJ2-3, with TRBD2 matching 12 bases. The ends lost 0 bases at V and 3 bases at J; junction bases unmatched: 4. Germline CDR1 is SGHVS and CDR2 is FNYEAQ. The CDR3 spans 17 residues. CDR3 bases: TGTGCCAGCAGCTTAGCGGCTAGCGGGGGGGCTACAGATACGCAGTATTTT. Protein: CASSLAASGGATDTQYF.

Details on this clonotype: This could be a read error, since a much larger clone is one nucleotide away. The rearrangement links TRBV6-5 to TRBJ2-7; D is possibly TRBD1 (6 bases). Germline lookup yields CDR1 MNHEY and CDR2 SVGAGI. The CDR3 is made up of 13 amino acids. CDR3 sequence (DNA): TGTGCCAGCACCCGACAGGACCTTACGAAGCAGTGCTTC. It translates to CASTRQDLTKQCF.